This record concerns one T cell receptor beta chain sequence. The antigen remains undetermined. At baseline, cycle 4 day 1, and cycle 7 day 1, blood was sampled. The table came from immunoSEQ multiplex PCR; TCRdb's copy has only in-frame clones and leaves some out. The table lists 87,000 or so clones, approximately 86% of them singletons, with 3.5% to 4% in the top ten. This sample was included in a study of OX40 agonist ivuxolimab in advanced cancers. Study-level background: Eligibility rules accepted prior anti-PD-1, anti-PD-L1 or anti-CTLA-4 therapy, and roughly 40% had some.

Study-level points and caveats: Nonresponders, in some cases, also had low normalized T-cell clonal expansion. Determination of antigen specificity was not performed for the expanded peripheral T cells.

Trimming took 4 bases from V and 2 from J, leaving 15 bases between them. The CDR3 spans 15 residues. Germline lookup yields CDR1 SGHTS and CDR2 YDEGEE. The receptor's source is an adult with an advanced solid tumor such as melanoma, head and neck, liver or kidney cancer. The sample in question was CD4+ or CD8+ T cells sorted from blood, obtained in a trial of the OX40 agonist ivuxolimab. This chain links TRBV5-8 with TRBJ2-5; possibly TRBD1 for D (6 bases). CDR3 sequence reads: CASSSLLQGQETQYF. The DNA for the CDR3 is TGTGCCAGCAGCAGCTTATTACAGGGTCAAGAGACCCAGTACTTC.